A selection of T cell receptor beta chains follows, all from one sample in a study of blood T cell repertoires in COVID-19. Produced via immunoSEQ multiplex PCR; TCRdb's table is partial and in-frame only. The data hold some 230,000 clones, with about 83% observed a single time. Sequencing input: peripheral blood. The source is a woman aged 50 to 65 with acute or convalescent COVID-19. CDR3s include the opening cysteine and the closing phenylalanine or tryptophan. The D gene is left open where the match is weak. Expanded clones get a size class; other rows say once, few or many, or leave the size out.

d_gene	abundance	v_gene	j_gene	CDR3nt	CDR3aa
NA	NA	TRBV9	TRBJ1-6	TGTGCCAGCAGCCCGAGGACAGATCCCAATTCACCCCTCCACTTT	CASSPRTDPNSPLHF
NA	NA	TRBV10-3	TRBJ2-5	TGTGCCATCAGTGAGGGTCTGCGCCAAGAGACCCAGTACTTC	CAISEGLRQETQYF
NA	NA	TRBV19	TRBJ2-3	TGTGCCAGTACCCTAAGGGGGGGGAGCACAGATACGCAGTATTTT	CASTLRGGSTDTQYF
NA	NA	TRBV10-2	TRBJ2-5	TGCGCCAGCAGTGAGGGGCTCGCTACGTACCAAGAGACCCAGTACTTC	CASSEGLATYQETQYF
TRBD1	few	TRBV4-1	TRBJ2-7	TGCGCCAGCAGTCCGGGACAGGGGGAGTACTACGAGCAGTACTTC	CASSPGQGEYYEQYF
TRBD1	NA	TRBV5-4	TRBJ1-2	TGTGCCAGCAGCCAAGACAGGGCGGACTATGGCTACACCTTC	CASSQDRADYGYTF
NA	NA	TRBV12-3/TRBV12-4	TRBJ2-2	TGTGCCAGCAGTCCAGACACCGGGGAGCTGTTTTTT	CASSPDTGELFF
TRBD2	NA	TRBV6-6	TRBJ2-7	TGTGCCAGCCTGGCCCATCCGGCGGGAGACTACGAGCAGTACTTC	CASLAHPAGDYEQYF
NA	NA	TRBV11-2	TRBJ2-7	TGTGCCAGCAGCTTCGAGGGGCTGGGGGGTATGGAGCAGTACTTC	CASSFEGLGGMEQYF
TRBD2	NA	TRBV27	TRBJ2-1	TGTGCCAGCAGTCTGAGCGGGGGGGCCTACAATGAGCAGTTCTTC	CASSLSGGAYNEQFF
TRBD2	NA	TRBV6-5	TRBJ2-7	TGTGCCAGCTCTTCAGCCGGGACTACCTACGAGCAGTACTTC	CASSSAGTTYEQYF
TRBD2	NA	TRBV15	TRBJ2-1	TGTGCCACCAGCACGGGACTAGCGGGAGACAATGAGCAGTTCTTC	CATSTGLAGDNEQFF
NA	NA	TRBV5-6	TRBJ2-1	TGTGCCAGCAGCCACGCGGCGGCAGGGCACAATGAGCAGTTCTTC	CASSHAAAGHNEQFF
NA	NA	TRBV6-6	TRBJ2-7	TGTGCCAGCAGGCGGAACAGGGCTACCACCTACGAGCAGTACTTC	CASRRNRATTYEQYF
NA	NA	TRBV11-2	TRBJ1-5	TGTGCCAGCAGCTCCTTAGGGGGTAAGGGGCAGCCCCAGCATTTT	CASSSLGGKGQPQHF
TRBD1	NA	TRBV3-1/TRBV3-2	TRBJ1-2	TGTGCCAGCAGCCGGACAGGGGAATGGGGCTACACCTTC	CASSRTGEWGYTF
TRBD1	NA	TRBV5-5	TRBJ1-2	TGTGCCAGCAGTTTTGAGACAGGGAACTATGGCTACACCTTC	CASSFETGNYGYTF
NA	NA	TRBV6-5	TRBJ1-6	TGTGCCAGCAGTCATCCCCAGGGATCACCCCTCCACTTT	CASSHPQGSPLHF
NA	NA	TRBV25-1	TRBJ2-2	TGTGCCAGCAGTGAATCTTGGGGCCCCGCGAACACCGGGGAGCTGTTTTTT	CASSESWGPANTGELFF
NA	once	TRBV21-1	TRBJ2-7	TGTGCCAGCAGCAAGCGGACAGTACCCTACGAGCAGTACTTC	CASSKRTVPYEQYF
NA	NA	TRBV11-3	TRBJ2-1	TGTGCCAGCAGCTTAGATCAAACTATTGATGAGCAGTTCTTC	CASSLDQTIDEQFF
NA	NA	TRBV10-3	TRBJ2-6	TGTGCCATCAGTCAGGGCTCTGGGGCCAACGTCCTGACTTTC	CAISQGSGANVLTF
TRBD1	NA	TRBV10-3	TRBJ2-7	TGTGCCATCAGTGATCCAGACAGGGGGCTTGGTGAGCAGTACTTC	CAISDPDRGLGEQYF
NA	NA	TRBV2	TRBJ1-1	TGTGCCAGCAGACCCCAGACTGCGAACACTGAAGCTTTCTTT	CASRPQTANTEAFF
TRBD1	NA	TRBV19	TRBJ1-2	TGTGCCAGTAGTACCGGGACAGGGCGGGACTATGGCTACACCTTC	CASSTGTGRDYGYTF
TRBD1	NA	TRBV2	TRBJ1-5	TGTGCCAGCAGTTTTGGACAGGTCAGCAATCAGCCCCAGCATTTT	CASSFGQVSNQPQHF
TRBD2	NA	TRBV5-1	TRBJ2-1	TGCGCCAGCAGCTTGGTGACTAGCGGAGGGAATGAGCAGTTCTTC	CASSLVTSGGNEQFF
NA	few	TRBV5-4	TRBJ1-1	TGTGCCAGCAGCTTGGGTGAGGGAGGGGCTTTCTTT	CASSLGEGGAFF
NA	NA	TRBV30	TRBJ1-2	TGTGCCTGGAGTGTAGGACAGCTATATGGCTACACCTTC	CAWSVGQLYGYTF